The TCR beta chain under discussion was sequenced for a study of T cells in Graves' hyperthyroidism and ophthalmopathy. The wider study: Peripheral blood was drawn at first diagnosis, prior to all treatment.

This sample holds PBMCs from roughly 10 ml fresh peripheral blood. This CDR3 spans 18 amino acids. V shed 2 bases, J shed 3 bases, and the junction held 12 bases outside the gene matches. Germline V gene data show CDR1 as MNHEY and CDR2 as SVGAGI. RNA transcripts provided the source from which TCR beta CDR3 regions were amplified. The study used the HTBI primer set for a first-round RT-PCR of the TCR CDR3. One entry per CDR3 protein, called by TCRdb with MiXCR from the multiplex PCR reads. The sample contains 500,000 to 650,000 distinct CDR3 sequences, more than 14% of which appear only once. Study results and limitations: Peripheral blood also featured most of the thyroid clonotypes expanded above 0.001.

This clonotype was observed a handful of times. The target antigen is unknown. Sequenced material: blood. The sequence came from a woman aged 45-60 years with Graves' ophthalmopathy. V is TRBV6-5 and J is TRBJ2-1, with 8 nucleotides matching TRBD2. The chain's CDR3 is CASSYAPGSGIGYNEQFF. In nucleotides, the CDR3 is TGTGCCAGCAGTTACGCCCCGGGTAGCGGGATAGGCTACAATGAGCAGTTCTTC.